Presented here are 11 T cell receptor beta chains from one specimen sequenced in a study of control samples from healthy donors and cancer patients. Method: immunoSEQ multiplex PCR; TCRdb's copy keeps in-frame clones and lacks some. Here the sample spans 100,000 to 150,000 clones, around 87% being singletons. The specimen sequenced was blood. The receptors originated from a man aged 60 to 69 in good health.

V and J are TRBV6-5 and TRBJ2-7; tentative D call: TRBD1 (6 bases). In germline, CDR1 is MNHEY, CDR2 SVGAGI. V was trimmed by 4 bases and J by 0 bases, leaving 13 bases between them. The CDR3 runs to 15 residues. The CDR3 nucleotides are TGTGCCAGCAGTTTTGAGACAGGTCACTCCTACGAGCAGTACTTC. Amino acid sequence: CASSFETGHSYEQYF.

The chain joins TRBV6-2 or TRBV6-3 to TRBJ1-2, with D possibly matching TRBD1 (5 bases). In germline, CDR1 is MNHEY, CDR2 SVGEGT. The CDR3 is made up of 12 amino acids. V lost 5 bases, J lost 6 bases, and 10 bases lay in between. In nucleotides, the CDR3 is TGTGCCAGCAGTCTGGGACCTAATGGCTACACCTTC. Amino acid sequence: CASSLGPNGYTF.

This clone was recorded a few times. This chain links TRBV6-5 with TRBJ1-4; 7 bases are a match to TRBD1. The CDR3 sequence is 13 residues long. J was trimmed by 7 bases and V by 5 bases; bases with no gene match: 4. Germline assignment: CDR1 MNHEY and CDR2 SVGAGI. The CDR3 DNA reads as TGTGCCAGCAGTCTCAACAGGGGTGAAAAACTGTTTTTT. Residues: CASSLNRGEKLFF.

The CDR3 loop is CASSYPAVSMNTEAFF. CDR3 in DNA: TGTGCCAGCAGTTACCCGGCAGTCTCCATGAACACTGAAGCTTTCTTT. The chain joins TRBV6-2 or TRBV6-3 to TRBJ1-1; D not resolved. Germline-derived CDR1 and CDR2 are MNHEY and SVGEGT. The V end lost 2 bases, the J end lost 0 bases, and 13 bases lay between the germline ends. The CDR3 is made up of 16 amino acids.

V usage is TRBV5-8 and J usage is TRBJ1-2; 7 nucleotides align to TRBD1. V dropped 5 bases and J dropped 0; count of bases not matched to a gene: 4. The CDR3 totals 14 residues. The germline V gene has CDR1 SGHTS and CDR2 YDEGEE. The CDR3 DNA follows: TGTGCCAGCAGAGTCAGGGGGGCTAACTATGGCTACACCTTC. Protein product: CASRVRGANYGYTF.

This chain links TRBV5-4 with TRBJ1-2, with TRBD1 matching over 8 bases. Trimming took 4 bases from V and 2 from J; bases not matched to a gene: 1. The CDR3 contains 13 residues. The germline CDR1 and CDR2 sequences are SGHNT and YYREEE (reference sequence). The CDR3 DNA follows: TGTGCCAGCAGCAGACAGGGGAACTATGGCTACACCTTC. Translated, it gives CASSRQGNYGYTF.

The chain is built from TRBV6-6 and TRBJ1-2; 9 bases match TRBD1. This CDR3 has 15 amino acids. Germline CDR1 MNHNY, CDR2 SVGAGI (reference sequence). The junction had 6 bases not matched to a gene; V was cut back by 5 bases and J by 2 bases. The CDR3 sequence: CASSKRDRANYGYTF. The CDR3 DNA is TGTGCCAGCAGTAAACGGGACAGGGCCAACTATGGCTACACCTTC.

The gene calls are TRBV3-1 (or the pseudogene TRBV3-2) and TRBJ2-7; 7 bases line up with TRBD2. The germline gives CDR1 LGHDT, CDR2 YNNKEL (reference sequence). CDR3 length: 14 amino acids. The ends lost 4 bases at V and 3 bases at J; junction bases unmatched: 6. The CDR3 bases are TGTGCCAGCAGCCCCAGCGGGGCGATCTACGAGCAGTACTTC. Protein: CASSPSGAIYEQYF.

This chain connects TRBV28 to TRBJ2-7; D gene unclear. Trimming took off 1 base at V and 8 bases at J, with 18 bases between the two ends. Germline V lookup: CDR1 MDHEN, CDR2 SYDVKM. The CDR3 length is 15 residues. The CDR3 spells CASSLLGSSEGQQYF. The CDR3 DNA reads as TGTGCCAGCAGTTTATTGGGTTCTAGTGAAGGTCAGCAGTACTTC.

About this clone itself: The same CDR3 arises from other DNA sequences in this sample as well. The chain carries TRBV3-1 (or the pseudogene TRBV3-2) and TRBJ2-5; TRBD1 or TRBD2 may be the D gene (5 bases each). This CDR3 region has 15 residues. CDR1 LGHDT and CDR2 YNNKEL come from the germline V gene (reference sequence). The V end was cut by 4 bases, the J end by 3 bases, with 15 bases between. CDR3 sequence reads: CASSLTGTGKETQYF. The CDR3 DNA sequence: TGTGCCAGCAGCCTAACCGGGACGGGGAAAGAGACCCAGTACTTC.

This clone was seen once. The chain uses TRBV7-9 and TRBJ1-1; TRBD1 matches at 7 bases. This CDR3 is 14 amino acids long. Germline V gene lookup returns CDR1 SEHNR and CDR2 FQNEAQ (reference sequence). The V and J ends lost 3 bases and 1 base, in that order; junction bases with no gene match: 2. DNA for the CDR3: TGTGCCAGCAGCTTTACAGGGGCGAACACTGAAGCTTTCTTT. Translation gives CASSFTGANTEAFF.